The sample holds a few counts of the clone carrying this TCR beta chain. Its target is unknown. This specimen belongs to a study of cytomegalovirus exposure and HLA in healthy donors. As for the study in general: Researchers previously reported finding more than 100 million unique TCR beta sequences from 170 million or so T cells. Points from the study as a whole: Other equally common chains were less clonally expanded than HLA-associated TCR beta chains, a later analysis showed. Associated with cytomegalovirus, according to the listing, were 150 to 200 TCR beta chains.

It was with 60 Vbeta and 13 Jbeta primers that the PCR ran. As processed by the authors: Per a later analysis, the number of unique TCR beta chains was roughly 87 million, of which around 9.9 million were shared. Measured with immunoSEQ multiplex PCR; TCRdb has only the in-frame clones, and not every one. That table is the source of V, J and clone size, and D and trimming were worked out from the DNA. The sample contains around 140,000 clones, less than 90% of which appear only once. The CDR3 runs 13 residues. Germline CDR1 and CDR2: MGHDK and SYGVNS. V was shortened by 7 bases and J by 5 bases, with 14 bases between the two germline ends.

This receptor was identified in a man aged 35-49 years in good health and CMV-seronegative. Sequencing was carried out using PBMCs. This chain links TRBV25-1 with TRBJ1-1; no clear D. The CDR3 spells CASIGLPGTEAFF. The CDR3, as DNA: TGTGCCAGCATCGGACTCCCGGGGACTGAAGCTTTCTTT.